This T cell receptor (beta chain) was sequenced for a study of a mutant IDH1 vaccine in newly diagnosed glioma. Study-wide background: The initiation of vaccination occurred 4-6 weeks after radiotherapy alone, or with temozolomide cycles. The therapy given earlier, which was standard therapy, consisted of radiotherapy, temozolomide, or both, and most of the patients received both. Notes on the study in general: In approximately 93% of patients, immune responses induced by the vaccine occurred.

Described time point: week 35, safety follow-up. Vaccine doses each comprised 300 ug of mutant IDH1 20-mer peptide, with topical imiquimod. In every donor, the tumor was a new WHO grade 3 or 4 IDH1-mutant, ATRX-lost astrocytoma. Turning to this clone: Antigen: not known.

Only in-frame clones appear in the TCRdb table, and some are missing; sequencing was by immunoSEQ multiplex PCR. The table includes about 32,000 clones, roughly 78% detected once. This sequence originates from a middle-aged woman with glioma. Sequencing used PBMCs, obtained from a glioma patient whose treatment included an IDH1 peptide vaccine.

CDR3 bases: TGTGCCAGCAGCCCGCCCCAAGGAGGGCGCGCCACAGATACGCAGTATTTT. Translated, it gives CASSPPQGGRATDTQYF. This chain joins TRBV14 and TRBJ2-3, with a weak D call TRBD2 (6 bases). V was pared by 4 bases and J by 2 bases, with 19 bases between. Germline V lookup: CDR1 SGHDN, CDR2 FVKESK. CDR3 length equals 17 residues.